Below are 30 T cell receptor beta chains sequenced from a single sample in a study of blood T cells in healthy people across ages. It was with a sample-barcoded 5' primer and a J-beta primer mix that a second PCR of roughly 7 to 12 cycles was run. MiXCR was run by TCRdb on the 5' RACE reads, yielding one entry per CDR3 protein. The table shows around 1,700,000 distinct CDR3 sequences, with roughly 30% occurring only once. Sequencing was carried out using blood. The origin of the receptors is a woman in her twenties or thirties in good health.

CDR3 in DNA: TGTGCCAGCAGCCAAGGAGGCAGAGCATCCATCAAAAACATTCAGTACTTC. This sequence encodes CASSQGGRASIKNIQYF. The genes are TRBV3-1 and TRBJ2-4; no reliable D call. V shed 1 base and J shed 3 bases, with 16 bases lying between them. Germline V gives CDR1 LGHDT, CDR2 YNNKEL (reference sequence). This CDR3 is 17 amino acids long.

The chain is built from TRBV7-6 and TRBJ1-5; TRBD1 might be the D (6 bases). Germline CDR1 reads SGHVS; CDR2 reads FNYEAQ. V lost 4 bases, J lost 1 base, and 11 bases lay in between. This CDR3 is 15 amino acids long. In DNA form, the CDR3 reads TGTGCCAGCAGCTCCCAGCAGGGGAGCAATCAGCCCCAGCATTTT. Protein product: CASSSQQGSNQPQHF.

The rearrangement links TRBV3-1 to TRBJ2-5; a possible D gene is TRBD1 (6 bases). CDR1 is LGHDT and CDR2 is YNNKEL in the germline V gene (reference sequence). The V end was cut by 4 bases, the J end by 2 bases, with 14 bases between. This CDR3 comprises 15 residues. This CDR3 reads CASSPLQGRQETQYF. CDR3 DNA: TGTGCCAGCAGCCCCTTACAGGGACGGCAAGAGACCCAGTACTTC.

J is TRBJ2-1 and V is TRBV20-1; D gene unclear. The CDR3 runs 15 residues. Germline loops: CDR1 DFQATT, CDR2 SNEGSKA (reference sequence). V was shortened by 0 bases and J by 7 bases, with 16 bases between the two germline ends. The CDR3 region is CSARDFAGSRNEQFF. The CDR3 bases are TGCAGTGCTAGAGATTTCGCTGGAAGCCGAAATGAGCAGTTCTTC.

The sample holds many counts of this clonotype. The chain is built from TRBV7-2 and TRBJ2-7; D not certain. Germline loops: CDR1 SGHTA, CDR2 FQGNSA. The ends were cut back, 4 bases at V and 1 base at J, with 5 bases in the middle. The CDR3 runs 12 residues. This CDR3 is CASSSMSYEQYF. The CDR3 DNA reads as TGTGCCAGCAGCTCAATGTCCTACGAGCAGTACTTC.

The chain has TRBV13 and TRBJ2-7; D remains ambiguous. Trimming removed 5 bases at V and 0 bases at J, with 14 bases between. This CDR3 contains 15 residues. Looked up from germline, CDR1 is PRHDT and CDR2 is FYEKMQ (reference sequence). CDR3 residues: CASSPRPESSYEQYF. In DNA, the CDR3 is TGTGCCAGCAGCCCCCGACCCGAAAGCTCCTACGAGCAGTACTTC.

The V call is TRBV7-3, the J call TRBJ2-1, with 10 bases that match TRBD2. This CDR3 region has 16 residues. The trim removed 1 base at V and 7 bases at J, leaving 7 bases unmatched. CDR1 is SGHTA and CDR2 is FQGTGA in the germline V gene. The CDR3 protein is CASSLNAAGGRNEQFF. The CDR3 coding sequence is TGTGCCAGCAGCTTAAATGCAGCGGGGGGGCGGAATGAGCAGTTCTTC.

Regarding this clonotype: A read error may be the cause here, since a much bigger clone is one base away. The chain combines TRBV4-1 with TRBJ2-7, with D uncertain. Germline CDR1 is MGHRA and CDR2 is YSYEKL. This CDR3 comprises 18 residues. The CDR3 loop is CASGQDYLDFRNTYEQYF. In nucleotides, the CDR3 is TGCGCCAGCGGCCAAGATTATTTAGACTTCCGAAACACCTACGAGCAGTACTTC.

This clonotype was counted between two and nine times. The CDR3 reads CASSYSRTSYYEQYF. The CDR3 bases are TGTGCCAGCAGCTATTCCCGGACTAGTTATTACGAGCAGTACTTC. The V and J genes are TRBV7-8 and TRBJ2-7, with 7 positions matching TRBD2. CDR1 is SGHVS, CDR2 FQNEAQ, per germline. The junction had 10 bases not matched to a gene; V was cut back by 4 bases and J by 4 bases. The CDR3 runs to 15 residues.

This rearrangement joins TRBV5-1 to TRBJ2-1; possible D gene TRBD2, 6 bases. Trimming left V 1 base short and J 9 bases short, with 23 bases between. The CDR3 has 17 residues. CDR1 and CDR2 from the germline V gene are SGHRS and YFSETQ. CDR3 amino acids: CASSLKVGGARSGEQFF. DNA for the CDR3: TGCGCCAGCAGCTTGAAAGTGGGGGGTGCGAGGTCAGGTGAGCAGTTCTTC. Supplemented by reference TRBV5-1 and TRBJ2-1, the full variable domain reads KAGVTQTPRYLIKTRGQQVTLSCSPISGHRSVSWYQQTPGQGLQFLFEYFSETQRNKGNFPGRFSGRQFSNSRSEMNVSTLELGDSALYLCASSLKVGGARSGEQFFGPGTRLTVL.

This clonotype showed up just a few times. The chain couples TRBV6-1 to TRBJ1-2; perhaps TRBD1 as D (6 bases). CDR1 is MNHNS and CDR2 is SASEGT in the germline V gene. There are 13 residues in the CDR3. V was pared by 5 bases and J by 12 bases, with 19 bases between. In DNA, the CDR3 is TGTGCCAGCAGTAACCTCGGACAGACTCCGCACACCTTC. Protein sequence: CASSNLGQTPHTF.

The chain links TRBV20-1 to TRBJ2-4; D gene ambiguous. The ends were cut back, 0 bases at V and 12 bases at J, with 12 bases in the middle. The CDR3 contains 12 residues. Germline assignment: CDR1 DFQATT and CDR2 SNEGSKA (reference sequence). DNA of the CDR3: TGCAGTGCTAGAGATGCGGAGCCCCCTCAGTACTTC. This gives the protein CSARDAEPPQYF.

The chain joins TRBV6-5 to TRBJ1-6, with D perhaps TRBD1 (5 bases). The CDR3 length is 15 residues. Germline lookup yields CDR1 MNHEY and CDR2 SVGAGI. The V end was cut by 7 bases, the J end by 8 bases, with 18 bases between. The CDR3 region has the DNA TGTGCCAGCACCCTGACAGTAGTGGTGGATTCACCCCTCCACTTT. Translated: CASTLTVVVDSPLHF.

This clonotype was observed a handful of times. CDR3 sequence (DNA): TGTGCCAGCAGTGAATATCGGGGAGCTAGCACAGATACGCAGTATTTT. Translation: CASSEYRGASTDTQYF. This rearrangement joins TRBV6-1 to TRBJ2-3; D possibly corresponds to TRBD2 (5 bases). CDR1 and CDR2 from the germline V gene are MNHNS and SASEGT. The CDR3 has 16 residues. The V gene lost 2 bases and the J gene lost 0 bases, with 12 bases spanning the gap.

The J gene is TRBJ2-1, the V gene TRBV14; TRBD1 might be the D (6 bases). The CDR3 contains 14 residues. V lost 3 bases and J lost 5, with 11 bases in between. Germline CDR1 SGHDN, CDR2 FVKESK. The chain's CDR3 is CASSQRTVDNEQFF. As DNA, the CDR3 is TGTGCCAGCAGCCAGAGGACAGTCGACAATGAGCAGTTCTTC.

The chain links TRBV6-6 to TRBJ1-2; D is unclear. CDR1 is MNHNY and CDR2 is SVGAGI in the germline V gene (reference sequence). Between the trimmed V and J ends, which lost 6 bases and 3 bases, there was a span of 8 bases. The CDR3 runs 12 residues. CDR3 coding DNA: TGTGCCAGCAGAAACCGGGACTATGGCTACACCTTC. Its protein is CASRNRDYGYTF.

This chain connects TRBV11-2 to TRBJ2-7; D might be TRBD1 (5 bases). The J call may be wrong; the DNA end is better matched by TRBJ2-4. The CDR3 runs 15 residues. The germline gives CDR1 SGHAT, CDR2 FQNNGV. The CDR3 here is CASGPTGTQKNIQYF. CDR3 bases: TGTGCCAGCGGCCCCACAGGAACCCAGAAAAACATTCAGTACTTC.

A few counts support this clonotype. The chain carries TRBV4-3 and TRBJ2-7; D is uncertain. The germline CDR1 and CDR2 sequences are LGHNA and YSLEER. This CDR3 comprises 15 residues. Trimming cost V 0 bases and J 5 bases, with 14 bases left between them. The DNA for the CDR3 is TGCGCCAGCAGCCAAGAAGTGGCCCTGGGCAACGAGCAGTACTTC. The encoded protein is CASSQEVALGNEQYF.

This clonotype showed up many times. The chain links TRBV6-5 to TRBJ2-3; no definite D call. Deletions cut 0 bases from V and 3 bases from J, with 4 bases between. Germline-derived CDR1 and CDR2 are MNHEY and SVGAGI. The CDR3 runs 13 residues. This chain's CDR3 is CASSYSPTDTQYF. CDR3 nucleotides: TGTGCCAGCAGTTACTCGCCAACAGATACGCAGTATTTT.

The chain combines TRBV9 with TRBJ2-7; maybe TRBD1 (7 bases). Germline values: CDR1 SGDLS, CDR2 YYNGEE. CDR3 length: 15 residues. The V end lost 4 bases, the J end lost 7 bases, and 21 bases lay between the germline ends. The CDR3 region has the DNA TGTGCCAGCAGCCCACCCCAGGGGGGTCTCAATGAGCAGTACTTC. This translates into CASSPPQGGLNEQYF.

The chain has TRBV14 and TRBJ1-1, with 8 bases aligning to TRBD1. Germline CDR1 is SGHDN and CDR2 is FVKESK. This CDR3 spans 16 amino acids. V trimming: 4 bases; J trimming: 1 base; junction bases outside the gene matches: 8. In DNA, the CDR3 is TGTGCCAGCAGCCGTTTCCAGGGGGCAGCGAACACTGAAGCTTTCTTT. Translating gives CASSRFQGAANTEAFF.

There are a few counts of this clonotype. V and J are TRBV7-9 and TRBJ2-5, with TRBD2 identical over 7 bases. CDR1 and CDR2 from the germline V gene are SEHNR and FQNEAQ (reference sequence). J lost 1 base, V lost 0 bases, and 5 bases had no gene match. The CDR3 runs 16 residues. The CDR3 loop is CASSLAGGTVQETQYF. CDR3 sequence (DNA): TGTGCCAGCAGCTTAGCGGGAGGGACCGTCCAAGAGACCCAGTACTTC. Based on the CDR3 plus reference TRBV7-9 and TRBJ2-5, the full variable domain is DTGVSQNPRHKITKRGQNVTFRCDPISEHNRLYWYRQTLGQGPEFLTYFQNEAQLEKSRLLSDRFSAERPKGSFSTLEIQRTEQGDSAMYLCASSLAGGTVQETQYFGPGTRLLVL.

This clonotype has a handful of counts. V gene TRBV6-1 combines with J gene TRBJ1-6, with D possibly TRBD1 on 5 matching bases. This CDR3 comprises 14 residues. The germline CDR1 and CDR2 sequences are MNHNS and SASEGT. V lost 0 bases and J 11 bases, leaving 11 bases between the germline ends. The CDR3 sequence is CASSEAWGLTPLHF. The CDR3 region has the DNA TGTGCCAGCAGTGAAGCATGGGGCTTGACACCCCTCCACTTT.

The chain carries TRBV7-9 and TRBJ2-7; either TRBD1 or TRBD2 may supply D (5 bases each). V lost 8 bases and J lost 0, with 20 bases in between. Germline V CDR1 and CDR2: SEHNR, FQNEAQ (reference sequence). This CDR3 has 16 residues. The CDR3: CASSSPTAGSSYEQYF. Written as DNA, the CDR3 is TGTGCCAGCTCTAGCCCCACGGCAGGGTCCTCCTACGAGCAGTACTTC.

This rearrangement joins TRBV6-2 or TRBV6-3 to TRBJ2-3; TRBD2 is a possible D gene (6 bases). The germline V gene has CDR1 MNHEY and CDR2 SVGEGT. The length of the CDR3 is 18 residues. Trimming cost V 2 bases and J 3 bases, with 21 bases left between them. The CDR3, as DNA: TGTGCCAGCAGTTACAATGTCCGGGACTCCCATCTTACAGATACGCAGTATTTT. Translation: CASSYNVRDSHLTDTQYF.

This clonotype was picked up many times. The genes are TRBV4-2 and TRBJ2-5, with 8 bases matching TRBD2. CDR3 length: 15 residues. Germline lookup yields CDR1 LGHNA and CDR2 YNFKEQ. J lost 7 bases, V lost 1 base, and 8 bases had no gene match. CDR3 DNA sequence: TGTGCCAGCAGCCAAGGAGCGGGGGTGCTGGGGACCCAGTACTTC. This translates into CASSQGAGVLGTQYF.

This clonotype was seen at least ten times. In DNA form, the CDR3 reads TGCGCCAGCAGCGATGGGGCAACGCCCTACGAGCAGTACTTC. Protein product: CASSDGATPYEQYF. V is TRBV5-1 and J is TRBJ2-7; tentative D call: TRBD1 (5 bases). V lost 4 bases and J lost 2, with 13 bases in between. CDR1 SGHRS and CDR2 YFSETQ come from the germline V gene. The CDR3 loop spans 14 amino acids.

This clonotype was counted a few times. V gene TRBV4-2 combines with J gene TRBJ2-3; tentatively, D is TRBD1 or TRBD2 (5 bases each). V dropped 1 base and J dropped 4 bases, with 12 bases sitting between them. Looked up from germline, CDR1 is LGHNA and CDR2 is YNFKEQ. CDR3 length: 15 amino acids. The CDR3 region is CASSQVERGADTQYF. CDR3 in DNA: TGTGCCAGCAGCCAAGTCGAGAGGGGAGCAGATACGCAGTATTTT.

Many counts were recorded for this clonotype. The chain carries TRBV5-1 and TRBJ1-2; D is undetermined. The CDR3 is 12 residues long. Germline loops: CDR1 SGHRS, CDR2 YFSETQ. V was shortened by 3 bases and J by 3 bases, with 6 bases between the two germline ends. DNA for the CDR3: TGCGCCAGCAGCTCGGGAGACTATGGCTACACCTTC. This gives the protein CASSSGDYGYTF. The full variable domain, its missing parts supplied by reference TRBV5-1 and TRBJ1-2, is KAGVTQTPRYLIKTRGQQVTLSCSPISGHRSVSWYQQTPGQGLQFLFEYFSETQRNKGNFPGRFSGRQFSNSRSEMNVSTLELGDSALYLCASSSGDYGYTFGSGTRLTVV.

In its sample, this clonotype was seen many times. This chain uses TRBV27 with TRBJ2-5; D gene uncertain. The CDR3 has 12 amino acids. The germline V and J ends were trimmed by 7 bases and 5 bases, with 11 bases remaining between them. The germline gives CDR1 MNHEY, CDR2 SMNVEV (reference sequence). The chain's CDR3 is CASKEPGETQYF. The DNA of the CDR3 is TGTGCCAGCAAAGAACCAGGCGAGACCCAGTACTTC.